These T cell receptor beta chains were read from a single sample in a study of cytomegalovirus exposure and HLA in healthy donors. Measured with immunoSEQ multiplex PCR; TCRdb has only the in-frame clones, and not every one. The sample yields about 130,000 clones, under 90% seen once. Source material: PBMCs. The receptors originated from a woman in her forties in good health and CMV-seropositive. The CDR3 runs from the conserved cysteine through the conserved F or W. D genes are given only for firm matches. Size values are once, few and many counts, or a class for expanded clones, and some rows have none.

cdr3_nt,cdr3_aa,clone_size,j_call,d_call,v_call
TGTGCCAGCAGCCCAGGTCCGAATCAGCCCCAGCATTTT,CASSPGPNQPQHF,-,TRBJ1-5,-,TRBV5-5
TGCGCCAGCAGCTTGGTCGTGGGCCACACTGAAGCTTTCTTT,CASSLVVGHTEAFF,-,TRBJ1-1,-,TRBV5-1
TGCGCCAGCAGTACTCTAGCGGGGGGCCCAGATACGCAGTATTTT,CASSTLAGGPDTQYF,-,TRBJ2-3,TRBD2,TRBV10-2
TGTGCCAGCAGGCGAGAAGAGACCCAGTACTTC,CASRREETQYF,once,TRBJ2-5,-,TRBV28
TGTGCCAGCAGTCACTCCGGGACAGGGTCATACGAGCAGTACTTC,CASSHSGTGSYEQYF,-,TRBJ2-7,TRBD1,TRBV27
TGTGCCAGCAGTGATCCAGCTAGCGGGAGACGAAATGAGCAGTTCTTC,CASSDPASGRRNEQFF,-,TRBJ2-1,TRBD2,TRBV7-2
TGTGCCAGCAGTCGAACTTTGGACACCGATCAGCCCCAGCATTTT,CASSRTLDTDQPQHF,-,TRBJ1-5,-,TRBV6-1
TGTGCCAGCAGTTTTCACAGAAACACCGGGGAGCTGTTTTTT,CASSFHRNTGELFF,-,TRBJ2-2,-,TRBV28
TGTGCCACCGGAGAGGGTCAGCCCCAGCATTTT,CATGEGQPQHF,-,TRBJ1-5,-,TRBV10-3
TGTGCCAGCAGCCTCTCAGGGGGCGCTTACTATGGCTACACCTTC,CASSLSGGAYYGYTF,-,TRBJ1-2,TRBD1,TRBV27
TGTGCCTGGAGTGTAGGGGGCACTCAGCCCCAGCATTTT,CAWSVGGTQPQHF,-,TRBJ1-5,TRBD1,TRBV30
TGTGCCAGCATTAAACAGGGTTTGGAAACTGAAGCTTTCTTT,CASIKQGLETEAFF,-,TRBJ1-1,-,TRBV19
TGCACCAGCAGCCAAGATGTCGACTCTAGCGGGAGGGCCGGGGGAGATACGCAGTATTTT,CTSSQDVDSSGRAGGDTQYF,-,TRBJ2-3,-,TRBV1
TGTGCCAGCAGTCGGTTACCGACTCGTGGAAACACCATATATTTT,CASSRLPTRGNTIYF,-,TRBJ1-3,-,TRBV28
TGTGCCTGGAGTGGGGCTAGCGGGAAGTTCTTC,CAWSGASGKFF,-,TRBJ2-1,TRBD2,TRBV30
TGTGCCAGTAGTCCCGGGGCTAGCGGGAACACCGGGGAGCTGTTTTTT,CASSPGASGNTGELFF,-,TRBJ2-2,TRBD2,TRBV19
TGTGCCAGCAGTTACTCACAGGGGGCCTCCTACAATGAGCAGTTCTTC,CASSYSQGASYNEQFF,-,TRBJ2-1,TRBD1,TRBV6-5
TGTGCCAGCACCGGGACTAGCAATGAGCAGTTCTTC,CASTGTSNEQFF,-,TRBJ2-1,TRBD2,TRBV6-5
TGCGCCAGCAGAGGACCGGGAGGGTCCTACAATGAGCAGTTCTTC,CASRGPGGSYNEQFF,-,TRBJ2-1,TRBD2,TRBV10-2
TGTGCCAGCAGGGCCGGGACTAGCGAATACAATGAGCAGTTCTTC,CASRAGTSEYNEQFF,-,TRBJ2-1,TRBD2,TRBV2
TGTGCCAGCAGTGTGGAGCGTACTAGCACAGATACGCAGTATTTT,CASSVERTSTDTQYF,few,TRBJ2-3,-,TRBV2
TGCAGCGTTGAGGGGACTAGCGGGAGGGGGCAAGAGACCCAGTACTTC,CSVEGTSGRGQETQYF,-,TRBJ2-5,TRBD2,TRBV29-1
TGTGCCAGCAGAAGGACCGGGACACTGAACACTGAAGCTTTCTTT,CASRRTGTLNTEAFF,-,TRBJ1-1,-,TRBV28
TGTGCCAGCAGTTTAAGGGGACAGGGAAGCTGGAAAATCTCTGGGGCCAACGTCCTGACTTTC,CASSLRGQGSWKISGANVLTF,once,TRBJ2-6,TRBD1,TRBV28
TGCGCCAGTATGGATCGGGGTTCTGGAAACACCATATATTTT,CASMDRGSGNTIYF,-,TRBJ1-3,-,TRBV4-1
TGTGCCAGCAGCCTGGGGGCCCTTCCCCTATACAATGAGCAGTTCTTC,CASSLGALPLYNEQFF,-,TRBJ2-1,-,TRBV11-2
TGTGCCAGCAGTTCTCTAGCGGGAGTCGGCGAGCAGTACTTC,CASSSLAGVGEQYF,-,TRBJ2-7,TRBD2,TRBV6-5
TGCAGCGGACAAACAGGGGTTCTGAACACTGAAGCTTTCTTT,CSGQTGVLNTEAFF,-,TRBJ1-1,TRBD1,TRBV29-1
TGTGCCAGCAGTGGCAGGACATATCAGCCCCAGCATTTT,CASSGRTYQPQHF,once,TRBJ1-5,-,TRBV6-1
TGTGCCAGCAGTTTGATAGGACAAAAGGTCTATGAGCAGTTCTTC,CASSLIGQKVYEQFF,-,TRBJ2-1,-,TRBV27
TGTGCCAGTCGGCGAGGTCTCGAGCAGTACTTC,CASRRGLEQYF,-,TRBJ2-7,-,TRBV19
TGTGCCAGCAGCCCCCCCCGGGCCGGGGAGCTGTTTTTT,CASSPPRAGELFF,-,TRBJ2-2,-,TRBV28
TGTGCCAGCAGCTTGGCCGGGCCTCTCACAGGTACCGAGCAGTACTTC,CASSLAGPLTGTEQYF,-,TRBJ2-7,-,TRBV5-4
TGTGCCAGTAGTCTCCCAGTACAGGGCGGTGGCTACACCTTC,CASSLPVQGGGYTF,-,TRBJ1-2,-,TRBV19
TGTGCCAGCAGCTATCCGGGGAGTAACACTGAAGCTTTCTTT,CASSYPGSNTEAFF,-,TRBJ1-1,-,TRBV13
TGTGCCAGCAGCTCAGGACAGGGGGAGACCCAGTACTTC,CASSSGQGETQYF,-,TRBJ2-5,TRBD1,TRBV7-9
TGTGCCAGCAGTGAATACAGAACCAACGAGCAGTACTTC,CASSEYRTNEQYF,-,TRBJ2-7,-,TRBV2
TGTGCCAGCAGCCCCGACAGGGCTGAAGCTTTCTTT,CASSPDRAEAFF,-,TRBJ1-1,TRBD1,TRBV6-1
TGTGCCTGGAGGACTAGCGGGAGTCCCGGTGAGCAGTTCTTC,CAWRTSGSPGEQFF,-,TRBJ2-1,TRBD2,TRBV30
TGTGCCAGCAGCACAGCAGGTTCTAACTATGGCTACACCTTC,CASSTAGSNYGYTF,-,TRBJ1-2,-,TRBV7-9
TGCGCCAGCAGCCCTCAGGGGACTAACTCTGGAAACACCATATATTTT,CASSPQGTNSGNTIYF,-,TRBJ1-3,-,TRBV5-1
TGTGCCAGCAGTCCCTCATCCTACGAGCAGTACTTC,CASSPSSYEQYF,-,TRBJ2-7,-,TRBV28
TGTGCCAGCTCACCACCGCTCGGGACAGGGGCCCCCTACGAGCAGTACTTC,CASSPPLGTGAPYEQYF,-,TRBJ2-7,TRBD1,TRBV18
TGTGCCAGCAGCGTGGGACAGGGGCCCGGAAACACCATATATTTT,CASSVGQGPGNTIYF,-,TRBJ1-3,TRBD1,TRBV13
TGTGCCAGCAGTCGACTCTGGGCGGGAGTAACAAGGACAGATACGCAGTATTTT,CASSRLWAGVTRTDTQYF,-,TRBJ2-3,TRBD2,TRBV27
TGTGCCAGCGGGGGGACGATCATCTCTGGCTACACCTTC,CASGGTIISGYTF,-,TRBJ1-2,-,TRBV6-5